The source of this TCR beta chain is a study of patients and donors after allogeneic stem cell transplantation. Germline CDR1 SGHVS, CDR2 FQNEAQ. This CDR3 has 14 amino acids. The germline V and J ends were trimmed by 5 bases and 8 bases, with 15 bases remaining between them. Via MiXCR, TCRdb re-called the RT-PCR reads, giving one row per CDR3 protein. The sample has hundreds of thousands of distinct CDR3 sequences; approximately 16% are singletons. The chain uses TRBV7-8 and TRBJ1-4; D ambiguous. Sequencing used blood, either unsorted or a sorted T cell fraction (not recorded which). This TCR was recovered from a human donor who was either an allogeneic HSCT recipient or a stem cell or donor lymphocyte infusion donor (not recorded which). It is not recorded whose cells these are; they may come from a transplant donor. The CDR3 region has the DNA TGTGCCAGCAGCAATAGGAGTAGCGGGGAAAAACTGTTTTTT. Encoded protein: CASSNRSSGEKLFF.